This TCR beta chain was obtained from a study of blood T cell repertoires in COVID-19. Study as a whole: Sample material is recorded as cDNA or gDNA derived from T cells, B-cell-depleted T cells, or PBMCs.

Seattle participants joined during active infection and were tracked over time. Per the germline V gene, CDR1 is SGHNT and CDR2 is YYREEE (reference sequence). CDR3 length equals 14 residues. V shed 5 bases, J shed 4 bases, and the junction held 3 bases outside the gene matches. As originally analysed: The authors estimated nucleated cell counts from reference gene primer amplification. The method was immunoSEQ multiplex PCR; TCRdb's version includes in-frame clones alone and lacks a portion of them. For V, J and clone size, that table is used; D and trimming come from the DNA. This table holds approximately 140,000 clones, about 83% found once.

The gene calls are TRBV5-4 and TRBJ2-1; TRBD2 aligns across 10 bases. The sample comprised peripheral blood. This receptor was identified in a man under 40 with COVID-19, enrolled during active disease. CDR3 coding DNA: TGTGCCAGCAGTTCTAGCGGGAGATACAATGAGCAGTTCTTC. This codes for CASSSSGRYNEQFF.